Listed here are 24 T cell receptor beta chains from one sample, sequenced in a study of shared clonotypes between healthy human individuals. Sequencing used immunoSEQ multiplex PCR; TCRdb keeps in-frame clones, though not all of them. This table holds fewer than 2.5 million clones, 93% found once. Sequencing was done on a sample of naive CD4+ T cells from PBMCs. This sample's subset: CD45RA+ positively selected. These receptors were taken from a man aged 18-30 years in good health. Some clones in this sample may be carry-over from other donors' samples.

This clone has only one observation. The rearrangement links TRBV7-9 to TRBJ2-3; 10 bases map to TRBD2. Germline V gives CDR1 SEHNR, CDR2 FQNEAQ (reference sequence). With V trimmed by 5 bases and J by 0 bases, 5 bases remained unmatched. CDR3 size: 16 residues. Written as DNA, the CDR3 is TGTGCCAGCAGCGGGATAGCGGGAGGCAGCACAGATACGCAGTATTTT. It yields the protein CASSGIAGGSTDTQYF.

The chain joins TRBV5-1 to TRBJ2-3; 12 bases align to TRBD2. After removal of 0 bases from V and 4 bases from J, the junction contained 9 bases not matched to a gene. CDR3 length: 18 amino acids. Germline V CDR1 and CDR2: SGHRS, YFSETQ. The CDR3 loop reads CASSLAGTSGRTADTQYF. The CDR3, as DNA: TGCGCCAGCAGCTTGGCCGGGACTAGCGGGCGTACCGCAGATACGCAGTATTTT.

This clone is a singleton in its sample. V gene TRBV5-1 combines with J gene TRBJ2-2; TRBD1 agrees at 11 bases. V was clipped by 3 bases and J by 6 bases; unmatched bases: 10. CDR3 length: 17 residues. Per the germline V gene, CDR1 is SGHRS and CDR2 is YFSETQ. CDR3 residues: CASSSAGTGGVAGELFF. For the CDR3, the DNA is TGCGCCAGCAGCTCCGCCGGGACAGGGGGAGTGGCCGGGGAGCTGTTTTTT.

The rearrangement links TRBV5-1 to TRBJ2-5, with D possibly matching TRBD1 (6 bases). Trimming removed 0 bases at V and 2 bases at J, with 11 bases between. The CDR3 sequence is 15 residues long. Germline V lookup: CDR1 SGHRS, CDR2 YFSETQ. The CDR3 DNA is TGCGCCAGCAGCTTGGTTGCAGGGGAGCAAGAGACCCAGTACTTC. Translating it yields CASSLVAGEQETQYF.

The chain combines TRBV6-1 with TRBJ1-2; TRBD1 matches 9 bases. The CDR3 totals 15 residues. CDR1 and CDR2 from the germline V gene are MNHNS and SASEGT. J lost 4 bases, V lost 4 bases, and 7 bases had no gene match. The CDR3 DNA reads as TGTGCCAGCAGTGTAACAGGGGGCATGCTCTATGGCTACACCTTC. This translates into CASSVTGGMLYGYTF.

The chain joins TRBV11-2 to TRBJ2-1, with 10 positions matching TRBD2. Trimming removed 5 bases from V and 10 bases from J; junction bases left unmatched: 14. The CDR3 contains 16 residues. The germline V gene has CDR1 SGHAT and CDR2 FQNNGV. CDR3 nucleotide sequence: TGTGCCAGCAGCAAAGCCTGGCTAGCGGGGGCAGTGGAGCAGTTCTTC. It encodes CASSKAWLAGAVEQFF.

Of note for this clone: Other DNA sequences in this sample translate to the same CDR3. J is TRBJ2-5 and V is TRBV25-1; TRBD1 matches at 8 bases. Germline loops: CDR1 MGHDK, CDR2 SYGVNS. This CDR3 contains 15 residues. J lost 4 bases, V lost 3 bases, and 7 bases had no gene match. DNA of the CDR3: TGTGCCAGCAGTGACCCTGGACAGGGTGGAGAGACCCAGTACTTC. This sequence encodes CASSDPGQGGETQYF.

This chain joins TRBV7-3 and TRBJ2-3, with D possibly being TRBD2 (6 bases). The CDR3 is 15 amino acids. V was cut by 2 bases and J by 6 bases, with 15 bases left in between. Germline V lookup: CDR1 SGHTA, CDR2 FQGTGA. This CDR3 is CASSLDGRVADTQYF. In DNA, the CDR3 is TGTGCCAGCAGCTTAGACGGGAGAGTAGCGGATACGCAGTATTTT.

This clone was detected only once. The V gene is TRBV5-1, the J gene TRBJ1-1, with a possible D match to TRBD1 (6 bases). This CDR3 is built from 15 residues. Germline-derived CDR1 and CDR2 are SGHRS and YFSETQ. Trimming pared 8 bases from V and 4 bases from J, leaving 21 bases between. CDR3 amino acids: CARDGGGREGTEAFF. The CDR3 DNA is TGCGCCAGGGACGGTGGGGGGCGCGAGGGCACTGAAGCTTTCTTT.

CDR3 in DNA: TGTGCCAGCAGCACTACAGGAACCTCTGGAAACACCATATATTTT. This encodes CASSTTGTSGNTIYF. V usage is TRBV28 and J usage is TRBJ1-3, with TRBD1 as a possible D gene (5 bases). CDR3 length: 15 residues. The germline V gene encodes CDR1 MDHEN and CDR2 SYDVKM. V was cut by 6 bases and J by 0 bases, with 12 bases left in between.

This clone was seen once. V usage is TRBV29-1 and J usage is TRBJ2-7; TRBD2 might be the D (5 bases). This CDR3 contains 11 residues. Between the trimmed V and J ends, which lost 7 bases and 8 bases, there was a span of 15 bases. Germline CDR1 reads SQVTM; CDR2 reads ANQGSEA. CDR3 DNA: TGCAGCGGAGGTTACGGGAATCAGCAGTACTTC. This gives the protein CSGGYGNQQYF.

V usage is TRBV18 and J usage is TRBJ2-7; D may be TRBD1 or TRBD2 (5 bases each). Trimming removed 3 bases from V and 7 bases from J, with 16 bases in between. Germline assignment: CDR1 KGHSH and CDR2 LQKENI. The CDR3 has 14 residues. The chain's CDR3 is CASSPGTPTTEQYF. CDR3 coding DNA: TGTGCCAGCTCACCCGGGACCCCTACTACAGAGCAGTACTTC.

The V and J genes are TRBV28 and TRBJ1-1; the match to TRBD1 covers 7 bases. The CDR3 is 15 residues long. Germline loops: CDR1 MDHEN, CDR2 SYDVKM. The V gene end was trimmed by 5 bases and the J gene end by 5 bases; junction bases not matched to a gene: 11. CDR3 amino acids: CASSPTRQGRTEAFF. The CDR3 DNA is TGTGCCAGCAGTCCCACCCGACAGGGCCGGACTGAAGCTTTCTTT.

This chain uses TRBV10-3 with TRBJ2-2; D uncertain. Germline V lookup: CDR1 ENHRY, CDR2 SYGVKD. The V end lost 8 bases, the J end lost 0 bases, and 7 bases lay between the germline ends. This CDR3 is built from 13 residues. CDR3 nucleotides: TGTGCCATCTTAGACACGAACACCGGGGAGCTGTTTTTT. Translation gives CAILDTNTGELFF.

The CDR3 loop is CASSIGWGVYGYTF. CDR3 nucleotides: TGTGCCAGCAGCATTGGCTGGGGGGTCTATGGCTACACCTTC. This rearrangement joins TRBV11-2 to TRBJ1-2; possible D gene TRBD1, 5 bases. The germline gives CDR1 SGHAT, CDR2 FQNNGV. The CDR3 spans 14 residues. V was clipped by 5 bases and J by 4 bases, with 14 bases between them.

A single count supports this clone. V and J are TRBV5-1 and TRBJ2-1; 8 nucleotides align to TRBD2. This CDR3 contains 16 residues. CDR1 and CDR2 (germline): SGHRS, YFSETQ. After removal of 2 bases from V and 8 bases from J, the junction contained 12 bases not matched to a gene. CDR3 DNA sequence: TGCGCCAGCAGCTTTGTCGGGACTAGAGTCGTCCATGAGCAGTTCTTC. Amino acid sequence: CASSFVGTRVVHEQFF.

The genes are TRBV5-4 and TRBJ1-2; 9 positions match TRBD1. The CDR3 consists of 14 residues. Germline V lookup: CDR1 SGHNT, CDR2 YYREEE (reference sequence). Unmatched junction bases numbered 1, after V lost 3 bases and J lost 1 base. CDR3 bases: TGTGCCAGCAGCTCGGGACAGGGTAACTATGGCTACACCTTC. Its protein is CASSSGQGNYGYTF.

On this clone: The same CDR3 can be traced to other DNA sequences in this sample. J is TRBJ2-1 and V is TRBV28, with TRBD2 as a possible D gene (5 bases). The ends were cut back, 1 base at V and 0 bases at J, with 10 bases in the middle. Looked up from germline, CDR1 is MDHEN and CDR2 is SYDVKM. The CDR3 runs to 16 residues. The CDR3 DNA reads TGTGCCAGCAGTTTATCCGGCGGAGGCTCCTACAATGAGCAGTTCTTC. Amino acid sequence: CASSLSGGGSYNEQFF.

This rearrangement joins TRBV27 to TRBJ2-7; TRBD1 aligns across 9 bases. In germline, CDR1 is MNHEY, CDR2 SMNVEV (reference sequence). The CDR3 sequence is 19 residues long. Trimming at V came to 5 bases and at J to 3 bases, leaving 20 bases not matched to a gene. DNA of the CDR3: TGTGCCAGCAGTCGTACCAGGGGGACAGGGAGAGGTCCAAACTACGAGCAGTACTTC. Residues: CASSRTRGTGRGPNYEQYF.

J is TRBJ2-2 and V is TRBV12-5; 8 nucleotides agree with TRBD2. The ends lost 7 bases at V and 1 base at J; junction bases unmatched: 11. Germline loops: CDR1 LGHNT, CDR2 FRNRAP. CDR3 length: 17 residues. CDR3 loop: CASALSLAGGNTGELFF. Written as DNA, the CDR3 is TGTGCTAGTGCCCTAAGCTTGGCGGGAGGGAACACCGGGGAGCTGTTTTTT.

CDR3 DNA sequence: TGTGCCAGCCTGATAGGACAGGGACCGGATGGCTACACCTTC. Translating it yields CASLIGQGPDGYTF. The chain uses TRBV5-8 and TRBJ1-2; 8 nucleotides line up with TRBD1. V gave up 7 bases and J gave up 6 bases; unmatched junction bases: 11. The germline V gene encodes CDR1 SGHTS and CDR2 YDEGEE. The CDR3 is 14 amino acids.

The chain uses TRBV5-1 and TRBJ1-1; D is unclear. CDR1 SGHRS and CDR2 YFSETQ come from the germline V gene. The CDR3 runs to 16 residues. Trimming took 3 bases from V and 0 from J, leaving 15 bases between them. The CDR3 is CASSSRGRILNTEAFF. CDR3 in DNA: TGCGCCAGCAGCTCGCGAGGGAGAATCTTGAACACTGAAGCTTTCTTT.

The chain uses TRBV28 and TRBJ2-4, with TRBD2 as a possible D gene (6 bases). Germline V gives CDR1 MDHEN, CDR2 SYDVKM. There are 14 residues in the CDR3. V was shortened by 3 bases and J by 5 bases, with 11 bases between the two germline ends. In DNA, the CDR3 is TGTGCCAGCAGTTTTGCGGGGATCCAAAACATTCAGTACTTC. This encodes CASSFAGIQNIQYF.

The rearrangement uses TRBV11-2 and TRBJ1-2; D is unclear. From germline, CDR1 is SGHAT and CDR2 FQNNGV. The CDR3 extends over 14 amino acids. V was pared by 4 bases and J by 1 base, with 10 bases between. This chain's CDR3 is CASSSGIVNYGYTF. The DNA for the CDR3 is TGTGCCAGCAGCTCTGGAATAGTTAACTATGGCTACACCTTC.